These T cell receptor beta chains were read from a single sample in a study of control samples from healthy donors and cancer patients. The table came from immunoSEQ multiplex PCR; TCRdb's copy has only in-frame clones and leaves some out. The table lists under 65,000 clones, approximately 90% of them singletons. The source material was PBMCs. The receptors shown here come from a man under 40 with colorectal cancer. Both conserved end residues are part of each CDR3. The D gene is left open where the match is weak. Clone size is shown for a subset of rows, as once, few, many or a class of expanded clone.

>.|TRBJ1-2|.|TRBV10-3
CAISDKGDRSYYGYTF
TGTGCCATCAGTGATAAAGGGGACCGGTCGTACTATGGCTACACCTTC
>TRBD1|TRBJ1-2|.|TRBV19
CASKDRDGGYTF
TGTGCCAGCAAGGACAGGGACGGTGGCTACACCTTC
>TRBD1|TRBJ1-1|.|TRBV5-5
CASSLQGRVTEAFF
TGTGCCAGCAGCTTACAGGGGCGTGTGACTGAAGCTTTCTTT
>.|TRBJ2-5|.|TRBV2
CASSYTQETQYF
TGTGCCAGCAGCTATACTCAAGAGACCCAGTACTTC
>.|TRBJ2-1|.|TRBV5-4
CASSFVTYNEQFF
TGTGCCAGCAGCTTCGTGACCTACAATGAGCAGTTCTTC
>TRBD1|TRBJ1-5|.|TRBV30
CAWSDDRGQPQHF
TGTGCCTGGAGTGATGACAGGGGTCAGCCCCAGCATTTT
>.|TRBJ2-7|once|TRBV10-3
CAISESRLSGGEQYF
TGTGCCATCAGTGAGTCTCGCCTAAGCGGTGGCGAGCAGTACTTC
>TRBD1|TRBJ2-2|.|TRBV19
CASSPRQGTTGELFF
TGTGCCAGTAGTCCGAGACAGGGGACCACCGGGGAGCTGTTTTTT
>.|TRBJ2-5|.|TRBV5-1
CASSPKDLTGQETQYF
TGCGCCAGCAGCCCGAAGGACCTTACCGGGCAAGAGACCCAGTACTTC
>TRBD1|TRBJ1-2|.|TRBV5-6
CASSLRTGILYGYTF
TGTGCCAGCAGCTTGAGGACAGGCATTCTCTATGGCTACACCTTC
>.|TRBJ1-1|.|TRBV7-2
CASSLLLQAFF
TGTGCCAGCAGCTTATTGCTTCAAGCTTTCTTT
>.|TRBJ2-1|.|TRBV7-2
CASSTQDGGINEQFF
TGTGCCAGCAGCACCCAGGACGGAGGTATCAATGAGCAGTTCTTC
>TRBD1|TRBJ1-5|.|TRBV10-1
CASSGTGHNQPQHF
TGCGCCAGCAGCGGGACAGGGCATAATCAGCCCCAGCATTTT
>TRBD1|TRBJ1-3|.|TRBV5-4
CASSLGSLDRAGNTIYF
TGTGCCAGCAGCTTGGGCTCTTTGGACAGGGCCGGAAACACCATATATTTT
>.|TRBJ2-1|.|TRBV7-9
CASSPGAGDEQFF
TGTGCCAGCAGCCCGGGGGCTGGAGATGAGCAGTTCTTC
>.|TRBJ2-7|.|TRBV5-6
CASSSRGSGTYEQYF
TGTGCCAGCAGCTCCCGAGGCAGCGGTACCTACGAGCAGTACTTC
>.|TRBJ1-6|.|TRBV5-6
CASSLEEGQNSPLHF
TGTGCCAGCAGCTTGGAGGAGGGGCAAAATTCACCCCTCCACTTT
>TRBD1|TRBJ1-2|.|TRBV24-1
CATSDPRQGGGYTF
TGTGCCACCAGTGACCCGCGACAGGGGGGCGGCTACACCTTC